Listed here is a single TCR beta chain. Its antigen remains unknown. This record belongs to a study of post-analysis software for immune sequencing data. In the study overall: Clinical courses comprised relapsing-remitting, secondary progressive and progressive-relapsing multiple sclerosis. Study-level results: Compared with controls, patients had more of five TRBV segments, including TRBV5-6, TRBV5-1 and TRBV20-1. Clustering by F measure revealed strong co-clustering among samples prepared together in one batch.

The CDR3 has 15 residues. V lost 1 base, J lost 0 bases, and 8 bases lay in between. In germline, CDR1 is SGHRS, CDR2 YFSETQ. Prepared libraries of TCR beta cDNA carried unique molecular identifiers. Approximately 500,000 cDNA molecules were recovered from an input of about 0.85 to 11 million T cells. From the PCR reads, TCRdb called clonotypes with MiXCR, one entry per CDR3 protein. Of some 700,000 distinct CDR3 sequences in the sample, 55% to 60% are singletons; the top ten hold 11%. Specimen: blood. V is TRBV5-1 and J is TRBJ2-4; D unclear. The sequence was collected from a girl aged 2 to 9 with multiple sclerosis. Here the CDR3 reads CASSLNTVAKNIQYF. In DNA form, the CDR3 reads TGCGCCAGCAGCTTGAACACAGTAGCCAAAAACATTCAGTACTTC.